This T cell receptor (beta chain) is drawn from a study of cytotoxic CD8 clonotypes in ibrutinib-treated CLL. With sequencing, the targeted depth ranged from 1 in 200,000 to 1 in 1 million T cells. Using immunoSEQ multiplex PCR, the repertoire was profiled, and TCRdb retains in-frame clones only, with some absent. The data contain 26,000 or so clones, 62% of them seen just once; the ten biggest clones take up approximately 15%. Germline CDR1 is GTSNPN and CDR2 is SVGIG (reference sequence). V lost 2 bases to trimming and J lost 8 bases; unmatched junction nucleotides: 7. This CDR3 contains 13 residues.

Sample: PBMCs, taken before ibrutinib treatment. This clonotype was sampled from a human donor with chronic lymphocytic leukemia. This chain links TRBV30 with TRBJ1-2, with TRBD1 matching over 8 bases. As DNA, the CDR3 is TGTGCCTGGAGTAGACAGGGGCCGGGGGGCTACACCTTC. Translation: CAWSRQGPGGYTF.